This TCR beta chain is from a study of blood T cell repertoires in COVID-19. Study-level information: From the United States, Italy and Spain came samples of acute and convalescent COVID-19. PBMCs, B-cell-depleted T cells, or T cells were the source of the cDNA or gDNA that made up the material.

The CDR3 runs 17 residues. Trimming pared 1 base from V and 3 bases from J, leaving 15 bases between. Germline V gene lookup returns CDR1 SEHNR and CDR2 FQNEAQ (reference sequence). Authors' processing steps: Estimates of nucleated cell counts were drawn from the amplification of reference gene primers. Method: immunoSEQ multiplex PCR; TCRdb's copy keeps in-frame clones and lacks some. The D gene and trimming were derived from the DNA, and the V and J assignments and clone size from that table. Of around 260,000 clones detected, 75% to 90% appear once; the ten largest clones hold 0.94%. The TCR comes from a middle-aged woman who had recovered from COVID-19. The chain has TRBV7-9 and TRBJ2-2; TRBD2 is a possible D gene (6 bases). The material sequenced was peripheral blood. The CDR3 loop is CASSLVGRNRYTGELFF. The CDR3 nucleotides read TGTGCCAGCAGCTTAGTGGGGAGGAATAGATACACCGGGGAGCTGTTTTTT.